Below are 32 T cell receptor beta chains sequenced from a single sample in a study of cytomegalovirus exposure and HLA in healthy donors (dated by TCRdb to about 2017). Library method: the immunoSEQ multiplex PCR assay. A mixture of 60 forward primers for TCR Vbeta segments and 13 reverse primers for TCR Jbeta segments was used in the multiplex PCR. This immuneACCESS table, as held by TCRdb, lists in-frame sequences with V and J called but not all clones. Of the missing ones, under half trace to an unresolved V gene in checked studies; the others have no known cause. The sample table contains around 250,000 clones; only one count was recorded for around 81% of them. Of the sample, approximately 8.4% is held by the ten largest clones. The sample comprised PBMCs. The source is a woman aged 55 to 70 in good health and CMV-seropositive.

This sequence joins TRBV12-5 and TRBJ2-3; possible D gene TRBD1, 5 bases. V was shortened by 0 bases and J by 2 bases, with 15 bases between the two germline ends. CDR3 size: 17 residues. Per the germline V gene, CDR1 is LGHNT and CDR2 is FRNRAP. The CDR3: CASGLVPAGIITDTQYF. Here the CDR3 DNA reads TGTGCTAGTGGTTTGGTCCCCGCAGGGATAATCACAGATACGCAGTATTTT.

V is TRBV5-4 and J is TRBJ1-2; 7 bases match TRBD1. The junction had 12 bases not matched to a gene; V was cut back by 3 bases and J by 13 bases. CDR3 size: 13 residues. The V gene's germline CDR1 is SGHNT and CDR2 YYREEE (reference sequence). CDR3 protein: CASSSKGQFVFTF. In nucleotides, the CDR3 is TGTGCCAGCAGCTCGAAGGGACAGTTTGTTTTCACCTTC.

The chain carries TRBV12-5 and TRBJ2-1; D might be TRBD2 (6 bases). Trimming stripped 0 bases from V and 9 bases from J, with 18 bases between. Germline V gene lookup returns CDR1 LGHNT and CDR2 FRNRAP. The CDR3 contains 16 residues. CDR3 bases: TGTGCTAGTGGTTTGGTACTCAGTTGGGAGGTAGGTGAGCAGTTCTTC. Its protein product is CASGLVLSWEVGEQFF.

J is TRBJ1-2 and V is TRBV5-1, with 7 positions matching TRBD1. J lost 8 bases, V lost 4 bases, and 11 bases had no gene match. The CDR3 is 14 amino acids. The germline CDR1 and CDR2 sequences are SGHRS and YFSETQ. CDR3 nucleotide sequence: TGCGCCAGCAGCCGAGGACAGGACCAAGGGGGCTACACCTTC. Translating gives CASSRGQDQGGYTF.

The chain is built from TRBV6-5 and TRBJ1-2; perhaps TRBD1 as D (6 bases). This CDR3 contains 12 residues. The V gene's germline CDR1 is MNHEY and CDR2 SVGAGI. The V gene lost 6 bases and the J gene lost 2 bases, with 7 bases spanning the gap. The CDR3 DNA reads TGTGCCAGCAGACAGGGAAACTATGGCTACACCTTC. It is translated as CASRQGNYGYTF.

The J gene is TRBJ2-1, the V gene TRBV13; the D gene is possibly TRBD1 (7 bases). Per the germline V gene, CDR1 is PRHDT and CDR2 is FYEKMQ (reference sequence). The CDR3 consists of 15 residues. V lost 5 bases and J 6 bases, leaving 17 bases between the germline ends. The chain's CDR3 is CASSLQGRSFNEQFF. As DNA, the CDR3 is TGTGCCAGCAGCCTACAGGGGAGGTCATTCAATGAGCAGTTCTTC. The complete variable domain, with remaining parts taken from reference TRBV13 and TRBJ2-1, reads AAGVIQSPRHLIKEKRETATLKCYPIPRHDTVYWYQQGPGQDPQFLISFYEKMQSDKGSIPDRFSAQQFSDYHSELNMSSLELGDSALYFCASSLQGRSFNEQFFGPGTRLTVL.

In DNA form, the CDR3 reads TGCAGCGCCGAAGGCAGGGTTACAGATACGCAGTATTTT. It specifies CSAEGRVTDTQYF. This sequence joins TRBV29-1 and TRBJ2-3, with TRBD1 as a possible D gene (5 bases). Between the trimmed V and J ends, which lost 7 bases and 3 bases, there was a span of 14 bases. From germline, CDR1 is SQVTM and CDR2 ANQGSEA. The CDR3 contains 13 residues.

The chain employs TRBV14 and TRBJ1-1; D remains ambiguous. The CDR3 covers 14 residues. Trimming cost V 1 base and J 4 bases, with 10 bases left between them. Germline lookup yields CDR1 SGHDN and CDR2 FVKESK. The DNA of the CDR3 is TGTGCCAGCAGCCAAGTGCGAGGTGGCACTGAAGCTTTCTTT. Encoded protein: CASSQVRGGTEAFF.

The CDR3 is CASSLGSSGANVLTF. The CDR3 bases are TGCGCCAGCAGCTTGGGGAGCTCTGGGGCCAACGTCCTGACTTTC. The chain carries TRBV5-1 and TRBJ2-6; D gene ambiguous. Germline V gene lookup returns CDR1 SGHRS and CDR2 YFSETQ. The V and J ends lost 0 bases and 0 bases respectively, with 4 bases between them. The CDR3 spans 15 residues.

The genes are TRBV29-1 and TRBJ2-2; D is possibly TRBD1 (6 bases). Trimming cost V 5 bases and J 6 bases, with 13 bases left between them. The CDR3 spans 13 residues. Looked up from germline, CDR1 is SQVTM and CDR2 is ANQGSEA. The CDR3 region has the DNA TGCAGCGTTAGGAGACAGGCCCCCGGGGAGCTGTTTTTT. The encoded protein is CSVRRQAPGELFF.

The J gene is TRBJ2-6, the V gene TRBV4-2, with TRBD1 matching over 7 bases. The CDR3 consists of 16 residues. Germline lookup yields CDR1 LGHNA and CDR2 YNFKEQ. The V segment lost 0 bases and the J segment 2 bases; nucleotides outside the gene matches: 1. The CDR3 DNA sequence: TGTGCCAGCAGCCAAGAAGGGGGCGCTGGGGCCAACGTCCTGACTTTC. As protein: CASSQEGGAGANVLTF.

The chain combines TRBV5-4 with TRBJ1-2; D unclear. CDR1 SGHNT and CDR2 YYREEE come from the germline V gene (reference sequence). The CDR3 spans 16 residues. The V end was cut by 1 base, the J end by 4 bases, with 17 bases between. In nucleotides, the CDR3 is TGTGCCAGCAGCTTGATGAGTGGGCAGGTCAGCTATGGCTACACCTTC. This codes for CASSLMSGQVSYGYTF.

The sample holds a few counts of this clone. The rearrangement links TRBV28 to TRBJ1-1, with a weak D call TRBD1 (5 bases). CDR1 and CDR2 from the germline V gene are MDHEN and SYDVKM. The germline V and J ends were trimmed by 3 bases and 12 bases, with 20 bases remaining between them. This CDR3 has 14 amino acids. CDR3 sequence (DNA): TGTGCCAGCAGTTTGTTGTCAGGACACCAGCCTCCTTTCTTT. It codes for CASSLLSGHQPPFF. The whole variable domain, remainder taken from reference TRBV28 and TRBJ1-1, is DVKVTQSSRYLVKRTGEKVFLECVQDMDHENMFWYRQDPGLGLRLIYFSYDVKMKEKGDIPEGYSVSREKKERFSLILESASTNQTSMYLCASSLLSGHQPPFFGQGTRLTVV.

This sequence joins TRBV28 and TRBJ2-3; TRBD2 agrees at 8 bases. Germline assignment: CDR1 MDHEN and CDR2 SYDVKM. This CDR3 is built from 16 residues. The J segment lost 0 bases and the V segment lost 5 bases, leaving 7 bases of the junction unmatched. The CDR3 loop reads CASSPLLAASTDTQYF. Written as DNA, the CDR3 is TGTGCCAGCAGTCCGTTACTAGCGGCGAGCACAGATACGCAGTATTTT.

The chain has TRBV28 and TRBJ2-7, with D possibly TRBD1 on 6 matching bases. The V gene's germline CDR1 is MDHEN and CDR2 SYDVKM. Deletions cut 7 bases from V and 4 bases from J, with 17 bases between. The CDR3 is 14 amino acids. The CDR3 DNA reads TGTGCCAGCACATCGGGACAAATCCCTTACGAGCAGTACTTC. It encodes CASTSGQIPYEQYF.

Notes on this clone: The junction departs from the called germline gene at one end, perhaps through a read error. V usage is TRBV10-3 and J usage is TRBJ2-7, with a possible D match to TRBD2 (5 bases). CDR1 is ENHRY and CDR2 is SYGVKD in the germline V gene. CDR3 length equals 13 residues. The CDR3: CAISGTSSCEQYF. The CDR3 DNA sequence: TGTGCCATCAGTGGAACTAGTTCCTGCGAGCAGTACTTC.

The chain links TRBV6-1 to TRBJ2-3, with TRBD2 matching 9 bases. V was clipped by 7 bases and J by 2 bases; unmatched bases: 4. Germline V gene data show CDR1 as MNHNS and CDR2 as SASEGT. The CDR3 consists of 14 residues. CDR3 protein: CASKREAFTDTQYF. The CDR3 DNA reads as TGTGCCAGCAAGCGGGAGGCCTTCACAGATACGCAGTATTTT.

The chain carries TRBV2 and TRBJ2-4, with TRBD2 as a possible D gene (5 bases). V was shortened by 8 bases and J by 1 base, with 18 bases between the two germline ends. CDR1 and CDR2 from the germline V gene are SNHLY and FYNNEI. The CDR3 is 16 amino acids. The CDR3 nucleotides read TGTGCCAGCGAGGCCGGGGTGTGGGAGGCCAAAAACATTCAGTACTTC. Amino acids: CASEAGVWEAKNIQYF.

The V and J genes are TRBV2 and TRBJ1-1, with 8 bases matching TRBD1. Germline V lookup: CDR1 SNHLY, CDR2 FYNNEI. The CDR3 loop spans 14 amino acids. V lost 4 bases to trimming and J lost 7 bases; unmatched junction nucleotides: 8. As DNA, the CDR3 is TGTGCCAGCAGTGGGGGACAGGTACCTGATGAAGCTTTCTTT. Amino acids: CASSGGQVPDEAFF.

This chain links TRBV30 with TRBJ2-5; TRBD1 aligns across 7 bases. The trim removed 3 bases at V and 5 bases at J, leaving 15 bases unmatched. This CDR3 comprises 16 residues. Germline lookup yields CDR1 GTSNPN and CDR2 SVGIG (reference sequence). CDR3 nucleotides: TGTGCCTGGAGATTTAGACAGGGAAGGGTGCGGGAGACCCAGTACTTC. Amino acid sequence: CAWRFRQGRVRETQYF.

The table lists this clone with a count of one. The gene calls are TRBV29-1 and TRBJ2-1; TRBD2 might be the D (7 bases). The length of the CDR3 is 18 residues. Trimming removed 5 bases from V and 1 base from J, with 24 bases in between. Germline CDR1 reads SQVTM; CDR2 reads ANQGSEA. CDR3 in DNA: TGCAGCGTTCATTCGGTGCGGGGGCCCTCAGATTCCTACAATGAGCAGTTCTTC. Translation: CSVHSVRGPSDSYNEQFF.

CDR3 nucleotide sequence: TGTGCCAGCAGCCCGAGTACCGGGAGGAGCTCCTACAATGAGCAGTTCTTC. The encoded protein is CASSPSTGRSSYNEQFF. The rearrangement joins TRBV7-9 to TRBJ2-1; TRBD2 aligns across 7 bases. The germline V gene has CDR1 SEHNR and CDR2 FQNEAQ (reference sequence). The CDR3 spans 17 residues. Trimming took 5 bases from V and 0 from J; bases not matched to a gene: 10.

This clone has a handful of counts. This chain connects TRBV11-2 to TRBJ1-5; 7 positions agree with TRBD1. The V and J ends lost 5 bases and 4 bases, in that order; junction bases with no gene match: 2. The length of the CDR3 is 13 residues. Per germline, CDR1 SGHAT and CDR2 FQNNGV. The CDR3 sequence: CASSPGQNQPQHF. DNA for the CDR3: TGTGCCAGCAGCCCGGGACAGAATCAGCCCCAGCATTTT.

The CDR3 loop reads CASSATGTVNTEAFF. CDR3 in DNA: TGTGCCAGCAGTGCGACTGGGACAGTAAACACTGAAGCTTTCTTT. The genes are TRBV25-1 and TRBJ1-1; 7 nucleotides agree with TRBD1. V shed 4 bases, J shed 2 bases, and the junction held 7 bases outside the gene matches. The CDR3 runs to 15 residues. CDR1 is MGHDK, CDR2 SYGVNS, per germline.

The chain carries TRBV6-5 and TRBJ1-1, with D perhaps matching TRBD1 (6 bases). Trimming stripped 2 bases from V and 5 bases from J, with 9 bases between. CDR1 and CDR2 (germline): MNHEY, SVGAGI. CDR3 length: 13 amino acids. The CDR3 loop is CASSYRGGTEAFF. For the CDR3, the DNA is TGTGCCAGCAGTTACAGGGGGGGTACTGAAGCTTTCTTT.

A note on this clone: This specimen includes other DNA sequences encoding the same CDR3. The V and J genes are TRBV7-9 and TRBJ1-2, with D perhaps matching TRBD1 (5 bases). The CDR3 is made up of 13 amino acids. V was shortened by 2 bases and J by 6 bases, with 10 bases between the two germline ends. CDR1 and CDR2 (germline): SEHNR, FQNEAQ (reference sequence). The chain's CDR3 is CASSLIGVDGYTF. As DNA, the CDR3 is TGTGCCAGCAGCTTAATAGGGGTCGATGGCTACACCTTC.

This clone appeared once. V and J are TRBV6-5 and TRBJ2-1; TRBD1 matches 9 bases. Trimming at V came to 6 bases and at J to 1 base, leaving 1 base not matched to a gene. Germline CDR1 is MNHEY and CDR2 is SVGAGI. This CDR3 spans 14 amino acids. CDR3 residues: CASRDRGSYNEQFF. The CDR3 DNA is TGTGCCAGCAGAGACAGGGGGTCCTACAATGAGCAGTTCTTC.

This clone was detected only a few times. The rearrangement uses TRBV6-5 and TRBJ1-1; weak D call: TRBD1 (6 bases). Trimming took off 4 bases at V and 3 bases at J, with 9 bases between the two ends. The CDR3 extends over 13 amino acids. Germline V gene lookup returns CDR1 MNHEY and CDR2 SVGAGI. In DNA form, the CDR3 reads TGTGCCAGCAGTTCAGGGGTTGACACTGAAGCTTTCTTT. It translates to CASSSGVDTEAFF.

The gene calls are TRBV9 and TRBJ2-5; 7 nucleotides line up with TRBD2. V trimming: 1 base; J trimming: 5 bases; junction bases outside the gene matches: 5. Germline V gives CDR1 SGDLS, CDR2 YYNGEE. The CDR3 is 14 amino acids. The CDR3 DNA is TGTGCCAGCAGCGTAAGCGGGATCGACGAGACCCAGTACTTC. Translation: CASSVSGIDETQYF.

The CDR3 DNA reads TGTGCCAGCAGTTCCGGGACAGGGGTAGGAAACACCATATATTTT. Translation gives CASSSGTGVGNTIYF. The chain employs TRBV27 and TRBJ1-3; TRBD1 matches 10 bases. In germline, CDR1 is MNHEY, CDR2 SMNVEV (reference sequence). The CDR3 spans 15 residues. Trimming at V came to 4 bases and at J to 4 bases, leaving 4 bases not matched to a gene.

The chain has TRBV5-4 and TRBJ2-7, with 9 bases fitting TRBD2. V was pared by 4 bases and J by 2 bases, with 7 bases of the junction left unmatched. Germline CDR1 reads SGHNT; CDR2 reads YYREEE (reference sequence). The CDR3 extends over 15 amino acids. The CDR3 DNA reads as TGTGCCAGCAGCCCAGGAGGACTAGCGACCTACGAGCAGTACTTC. Amino acids: CASSPGGLATYEQYF.

The chain carries TRBV7-9 and TRBJ2-7, with D possibly being TRBD2 (5 bases). Between the trimmed V and J ends, which lost 2 bases and 0 bases, there was a span of 14 bases. The CDR3 runs 16 residues. Germline CDR1 is SEHNR and CDR2 is FQNEAQ (reference sequence). Here the CDR3 reads CASSLFPSRDSYEQYF. The CDR3 DNA is TGTGCCAGCAGCTTATTCCCTAGCAGAGACTCCTACGAGCAGTACTTC.